A single T cell receptor (beta chain) is shown here with its context. Germline lookup yields CDR1 MDHEN and CDR2 SYDVKM. The CDR3 loop spans 15 amino acids. Losses at the gene ends were 7 bases for V and 3 bases for J; bases not matched to a gene: 6. This entry belongs to a study of blood T cell repertoires in COVID-19. At the level of the study: Acute and convalescent COVID-19 samples came from the United States, Italy and Spain. T cells, B-cell-depleted T cells, or PBMCs provided the cDNA or gDNA that served as material.

In the original analysis: Estimation of nucleated cell counts relied on the amplification of reference gene primers. Some clones are missing from TCRdb's copy, which holds only in-frame ones; the method was immunoSEQ multiplex PCR. D and trimming were read from the DNA, whereas the V and J calls and clone size are those reported in that table. Here the sample spans approximately 170,000 clones, approximately 81% being singletons. The chain carries TRBV28 and TRBJ2-2; TRBD1 matches 9 bases. This receptor was obtained from a woman aged 80 or over with active or convalescent COVID-19. The sample comprised peripheral blood. The CDR3 DNA reads TGTGCCAGCAAACCTAGGACAGGGGACACCGGGGAGCTGTTTTTT. Residues: CASKPRTGDTGELFF.